The 15 T cell receptor beta chains below come from one sample, sequenced in a study of blood T cell repertoires in COVID-19. Some clones are missing from TCRdb's copy, which holds only in-frame ones; the method was immunoSEQ multiplex PCR. The table lists some 23,000 clones, over 75% of them singletons, with 55% to 65% in the top ten. The source material was peripheral blood. These receptors were taken from a woman aged 80 or over with acute or convalescent COVID-19.

The V call is TRBV4-1, the J call TRBJ1-5; D is uncertain. Germline loops: CDR1 MGHRA, CDR2 YSYEKL. This CDR3 is 15 amino acids long. Between the trimmed V and J ends, which lost 0 bases and 4 bases, there was a span of 10 bases. The CDR3 DNA reads as TGCGCCAGCAGCCAAGATTTGGCGGGGAATCAGCCCCAGCATTTT. Its translation is CASSQDLAGNQPQHF.

J is TRBJ2-5 and V is TRBV3-1 (or the pseudogene TRBV3-2); tentative D call: TRBD2 (5 bases). CDR3 length: 14 residues. Germline assignment: CDR1 LGHDT and CDR2 YNNKEL (reference sequence). V lost 8 bases to trimming and J lost 5 bases, with 18 bases between them. In DNA, the CDR3 is TGTGCCAGCCGAAGAAATCCTGAGCGGGAGACCCAGTACTTC. It encodes CASRRNPERETQYF.

Many counts were recorded for this clone. DNA for the CDR3: TGTGCCAGCAGCATGGGACAGGGGTCGTACGGTACGGGTGAGCAGTTCTTC. Its translation: CASSMGQGSYGTGEQFF. This chain links TRBV27 with TRBJ2-1, with TRBD1 matching over 10 bases. The CDR3 sequence is 17 residues long. Germline loops: CDR1 MNHEY, CDR2 SMNVEV (reference sequence). The V segment lost 6 bases and the J segment 9 bases; nucleotides outside the gene matches: 17.

This clone was detected a few times. The gene calls are TRBV5-1 and TRBJ2-2, with D tentatively TRBD2 (5 bases). This CDR3 is built from 13 residues. CDR1 SGHRS and CDR2 YFSETQ come from the germline V gene. Trimming cost V 0 bases and J 6 bases, with 6 bases left between them. The CDR3 loop reads CASSLDGAGELFF. CDR3 DNA: TGCGCCAGCAGCTTGGACGGGGCCGGGGAGCTGTTTTTT.

The chain joins TRBV12-5 to TRBJ1-5, with 8 bases lining up with TRBD1. This CDR3 has 13 amino acids. V trimming: 6 bases; J trimming: 9 bases; junction bases outside the gene matches: 7. Germline V gene data show CDR1 as LGHNT and CDR2 as FRNRAP. CDR3 in DNA: TGTGCTAGTGGGACAGGGGCGAACCGGCCCCAGCATTTT. Translation: CASGTGANRPQHF.

The chain recombines TRBV5-1 with TRBJ2-6; the match to TRBD2 covers 10 bases. Germline trimming cut 0 bases from V and 3 bases from J; bases unmatched to any gene: 6. The length of the CDR3 is 18 residues. Germline CDR1 and CDR2: SGHRS and YFSETQ. The CDR3 bases are TGCGCCAGCAGCTTGGAGGCTAGCGGGAGTCTTGGGGCCAACGTCCTGACTTTC. Protein sequence: CASSLEASGSLGANVLTF.

In this sample, this clone turned up once. This chain connects TRBV5-1 to TRBJ1-2, with a tentative D call TRBD1 (6 bases). CDR3 length: 13 amino acids. V was shortened by 6 bases and J by 0 bases, with 9 bases between the two germline ends. Germline CDR1 reads SGHRS; CDR2 reads YFSETQ. CDR3 loop: CASTRGSNYGYTF. CDR3 DNA sequence: TGCGCCAGCACCAGGGGTTCTAACTATGGCTACACCTTC.

This clone was seen only once. J is TRBJ2-5 and V is TRBV9, with D unclear. CDR1 and CDR2 (germline): SGDLS, YYNGEE. Trimming cost V 0 bases and J 2 bases, with 8 bases left between them. CDR3 length: 14 amino acids. The CDR3 here is CASSVDGRQETQYF. For the CDR3, the DNA is TGTGCCAGCAGCGTAGATGGCAGACAAGAGACCCAGTACTTC. The variable domain in full, completed from reference TRBV9 and TRBJ2-5, reads DSGVTQTPKHLITATGQRVTLRCSPRSGDLSVYWYQQSLDQGLQFLIQYYNGEERAKGNILERFSAQQFPDLHSELNLSSLELGDSALYFCASSVDGRQETQYFGPGTRLLVL.

The rearrangement uses TRBV5-1 and TRBJ2-1, with 7 nucleotides matching TRBD2. Germline V gene lookup returns CDR1 SGHRS and CDR2 YFSETQ. V lost 0 bases to trimming and J lost 7 bases; unmatched junction nucleotides: 7. This CDR3 has 15 residues. CDR3 nucleotide sequence: TGCGCCAGCAGCTTGGAGGGCGGGAGCTCTAATGAGCAGTTCTTC. Its translation: CASSLEGGSSNEQFF. The complete variable domain, with remaining parts taken from reference TRBV5-1 and TRBJ2-1, reads KAGVTQTPRYLIKTRGQQVTLSCSPISGHRSVSWYQQTPGQGLQFLFEYFSETQRNKGNFPGRFSGRQFSNSRSEMNVSTLELGDSALYLCASSLEGGSSNEQFFGPGTRLTVL.

The rearrangement joins TRBV28 to TRBJ2-3; D not resolved. From germline, CDR1 is MDHEN and CDR2 SYDVKM. V lost 8 bases to trimming and J lost 5 bases, with 8 bases between them. CDR3 size: 11 residues. CDR3 sequence reads: CASCVRDTQYF. CDR3 DNA: TGTGCCAGCTGTGTGAGAGATACGCAGTATTTT.

This chain uses TRBV11-2 with TRBJ2-3, with 11 bases matching TRBD2. CDR1 SGHAT and CDR2 FQNNGV come from the germline V gene. V lost 5 bases to trimming and J lost 0 bases; unmatched junction nucleotides: 4. The CDR3 contains 16 residues. CDR3 region: CASSRGTSGSTDTQYF. As DNA, the CDR3 is TGTGCCAGCAGCCGGGGGACTAGCGGAAGCACAGATACGCAGTATTTT.

The chain employs TRBV7-9 and TRBJ1-1; D is unresolved. This CDR3 comprises 16 residues. Germline assignment: CDR1 SEHNR and CDR2 FQNEAQ (reference sequence). V dropped 3 bases and J dropped 3 bases, with 17 bases sitting between them. This CDR3 is CASSFSPPGYDTEAFF. CDR3 in DNA: TGTGCCAGCAGCTTCTCCCCCCCGGGGTACGACACTGAAGCTTTCTTT.

This rearrangement joins TRBV6-6 to TRBJ1-1, with D possibly being TRBD1 (6 bases). The V end was cut by 4 bases, the J end by 3 bases, with 15 bases between. The CDR3 contains 15 residues. Germline V gene lookup returns CDR1 MNHNY and CDR2 SVGAGI (reference sequence). The CDR3 spells CASSFDRKGYTEAFF. The CDR3 DNA is TGTGCCAGCAGTTTTGACAGGAAGGGTTACACTGAAGCTTTCTTT.

The rearrangement links TRBV3-1 (or the pseudogene TRBV3-2) to TRBJ2-7, with D tentatively TRBD2 (6 bases). Trimming removed 0 bases at V and 0 bases at J, with 15 bases between. CDR3 length: 17 residues. CDR1 and CDR2 (germline): LGHDT, YNNKEL (reference sequence). The CDR3 reads CASSQDWGGGYSYEQYF. Written as DNA, the CDR3 is TGTGCCAGCAGCCAAGATTGGGGAGGCGGCTACTCCTACGAGCAGTACTTC.

A single count supports this clone. This chain links TRBV19 with TRBJ2-2; 11 nucleotides match TRBD1. The ends lost 5 bases at V and 5 bases at J; junction bases unmatched: 7. CDR3 length: 16 residues. Germline V gene data show CDR1 as LNHDA and CDR2 as SQIVND (reference sequence). The CDR3 here is CASSFRGTGGTGELFF. The DNA for the CDR3 is TGTGCCAGTAGTTTCCGGGGGACAGGGGGTACCGGGGAGCTGTTTTTT.